This T cell receptor beta chain was observed in a study of post-analysis software for immune sequencing data. Sequencing libraries made from TCR beta cDNA carried unique molecular identifiers. TCRdb reprocessed the PCR reads with MiXCR, giving one entry per CDR3 protein. The sample shows hundreds of thousands of distinct CDR3 sequences, just under 30% of them seen only once. Study results and limitations: Compared with controls, patients had more of five TRBV segments, including TRBV5-6, TRBV5-1 and TRBV20-1.

With 10 bases clipped from V and 1 base from J, the junction kept 18 bases outside the gene matches. This CDR3 is built from 19 residues. Germline V gives CDR1 MNHEY, CDR2 SMNVEV (reference sequence). Note on this clonotype: Its antigen remains unidentified.

Input material: blood. This receptor was taken from a girl under 18 with multiple sclerosis. V gene TRBV27 combines with J gene TRBJ2-2, with 10 bases lining up with TRBD1. The CDR3, as DNA: TGTGCCACCTTTGGTTCGGGACAGGGGCAAACCTTGAACACCGGGGAGCTGTTTTTT. This translates into CATFGSGQGQTLNTGELFF.